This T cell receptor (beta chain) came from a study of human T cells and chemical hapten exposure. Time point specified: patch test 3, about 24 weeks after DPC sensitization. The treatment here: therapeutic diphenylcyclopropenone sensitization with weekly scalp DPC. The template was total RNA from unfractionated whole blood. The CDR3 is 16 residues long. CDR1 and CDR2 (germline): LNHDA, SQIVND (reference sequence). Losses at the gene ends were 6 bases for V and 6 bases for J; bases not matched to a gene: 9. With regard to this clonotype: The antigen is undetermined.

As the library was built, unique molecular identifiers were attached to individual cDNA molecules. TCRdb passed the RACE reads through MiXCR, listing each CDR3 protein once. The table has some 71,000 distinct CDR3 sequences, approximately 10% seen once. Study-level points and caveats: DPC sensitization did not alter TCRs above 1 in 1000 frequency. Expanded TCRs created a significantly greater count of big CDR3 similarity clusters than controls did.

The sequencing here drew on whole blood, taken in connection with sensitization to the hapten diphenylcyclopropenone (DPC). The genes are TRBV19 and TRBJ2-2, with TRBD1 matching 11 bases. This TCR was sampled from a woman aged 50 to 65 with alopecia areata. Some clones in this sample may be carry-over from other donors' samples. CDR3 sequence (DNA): TGTGCCAGTAGGAGAGGACAGGGGGCCTCGGCCGGGGAGCTGTTTTTT. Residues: CASRRGQGASAGELFF. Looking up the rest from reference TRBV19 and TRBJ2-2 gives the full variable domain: DGGITQSPKYLFRKEGQNVTLSCEQNLNHDAMYWYRQDPGQGLRLIYYSQIVNDFQKGDIAEGYSVSREKKESFPLTVTSAQKNPTAFYLCASRRGQGASAGELFFGEGSRLTVL.